This entry features one TCR beta chain sequence. Its antigen is still unknown. Per germline, CDR1 SGHVS and CDR2 FQNEAQ. This CDR3 spans 15 amino acids. The ends lost 5 bases at V and 0 bases at J; junction bases unmatched: 7. The sort gate was single viable CD3+CD4+CD8-CD45RO+ cells for memory CD4+ T cells. Per the original methods: Out-of-frame sequences were removed, leaving 2 million to 2.5 million distinct TCRbeta sequences. Generated by immunoSEQ multiplex PCR, the TCRdb table keeps only in-frame clones and is missing some. V and J calls and clone size are those listed in that table; D and trimming were worked out from the DNA. The data show over 40,000 clones, 70% to 75% seen once. The data were obtained in a study of memory CD4+ T cells and cytomegalovirus serostatus. Across the study: This sample comes from healthy Belgian adults, under 10 CMV seropositive, about 23 seronegative.

General observations from the study: The CMV-associated TCR signature appears largely within the CD4+ memory repertoire. Of approximately 160 reported CMV TCRbeta sequences, around 62 were found in memory CD4+ repertoires.

This sequence joins TRBV7-8 and TRBJ2-7; 7 bases are a match to TRBD1. The sequence derives from an adult in good health and CMV-seropositive. What was sequenced was memory CD4+ T cells from blood. CDR3 protein: CASSPARTGSYEQYF. The CDR3 DNA reads TGTGCCAGCAGCCCAGCCCGGACAGGCTCCTACGAGCAGTACTTC.